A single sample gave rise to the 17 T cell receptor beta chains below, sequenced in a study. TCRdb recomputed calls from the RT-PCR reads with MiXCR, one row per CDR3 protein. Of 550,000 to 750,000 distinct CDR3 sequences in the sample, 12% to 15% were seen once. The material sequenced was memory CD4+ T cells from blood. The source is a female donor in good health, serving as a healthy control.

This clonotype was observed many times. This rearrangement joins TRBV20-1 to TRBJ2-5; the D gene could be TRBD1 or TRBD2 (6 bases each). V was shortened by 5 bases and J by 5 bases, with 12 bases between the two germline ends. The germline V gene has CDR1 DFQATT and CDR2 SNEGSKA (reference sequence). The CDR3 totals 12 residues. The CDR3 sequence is CSAGGPGETQYF. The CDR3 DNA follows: TGCAGTGCTGGGGGGCCGGGGGAGACCCAGTACTTC.

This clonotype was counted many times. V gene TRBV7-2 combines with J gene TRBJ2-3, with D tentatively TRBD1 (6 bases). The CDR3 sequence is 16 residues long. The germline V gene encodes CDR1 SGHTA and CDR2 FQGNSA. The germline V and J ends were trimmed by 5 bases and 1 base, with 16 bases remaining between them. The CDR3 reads CASSPTRAGGTDTQYF. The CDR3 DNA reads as TGTGCCAGCAGCCCGACCAGGGCAGGGGGCACAGATACGCAGTATTTT.

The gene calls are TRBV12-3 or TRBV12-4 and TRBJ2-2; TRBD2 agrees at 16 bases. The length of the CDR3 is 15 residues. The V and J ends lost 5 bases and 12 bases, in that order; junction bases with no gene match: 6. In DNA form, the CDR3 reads TGTGCCAGCAGTGGGGGACTAGCGGGAGGGGCAAAGCTGTTTTTT. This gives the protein CASSGGLAGGAKLFF.

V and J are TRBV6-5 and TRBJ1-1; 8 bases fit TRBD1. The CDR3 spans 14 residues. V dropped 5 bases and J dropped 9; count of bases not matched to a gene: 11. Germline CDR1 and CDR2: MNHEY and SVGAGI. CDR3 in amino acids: CASSKPALRGQAFF. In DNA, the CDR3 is TGTGCCAGCAGTAAACCCGCCCTCAGGGGGCAAGCTTTCTTT.

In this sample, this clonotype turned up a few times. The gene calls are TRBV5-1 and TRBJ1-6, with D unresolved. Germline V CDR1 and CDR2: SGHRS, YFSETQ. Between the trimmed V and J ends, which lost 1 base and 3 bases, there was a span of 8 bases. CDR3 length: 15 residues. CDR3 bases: TGCGCCAGCAGCTTGACGGAAAGCTATAATTCACCCCTCCACTTT. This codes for CASSLTESYNSPLHF.

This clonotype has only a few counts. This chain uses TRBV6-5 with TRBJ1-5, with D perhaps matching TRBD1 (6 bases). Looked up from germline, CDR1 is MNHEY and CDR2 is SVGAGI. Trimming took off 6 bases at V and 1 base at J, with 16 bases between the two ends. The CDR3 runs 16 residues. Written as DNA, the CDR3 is TGTGCCAGCAGGTTGAAGACAGGTAGCAGCAATCAGCCCCAGCATTTT. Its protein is CASRLKTGSSNQPQHF.

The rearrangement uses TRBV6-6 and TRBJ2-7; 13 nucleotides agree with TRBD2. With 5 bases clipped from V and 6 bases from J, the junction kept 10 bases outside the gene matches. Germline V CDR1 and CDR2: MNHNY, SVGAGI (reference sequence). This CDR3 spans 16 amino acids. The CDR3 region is CASSSGRLAGGGEQYF. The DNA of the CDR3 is TGTGCCAGCAGTAGTGGACGACTAGCGGGAGGAGGCGAGCAGTACTTC.

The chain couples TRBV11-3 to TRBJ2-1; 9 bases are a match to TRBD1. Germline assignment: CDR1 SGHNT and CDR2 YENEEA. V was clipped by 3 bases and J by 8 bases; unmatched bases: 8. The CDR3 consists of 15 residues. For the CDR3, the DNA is TGTGCCAGCAGCTTTAATCGGGACAGGGAACATGAGCAGTTCTTC. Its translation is CASSFNRDREHEQFF.

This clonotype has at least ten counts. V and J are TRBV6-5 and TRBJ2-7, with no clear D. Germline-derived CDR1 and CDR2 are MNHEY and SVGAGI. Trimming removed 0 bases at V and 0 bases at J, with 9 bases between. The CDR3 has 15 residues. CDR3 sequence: CASSYSALSSYEQYF. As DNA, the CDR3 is TGTGCCAGCAGTTACTCGGCCTTAAGCTCCTACGAGCAGTACTTC.

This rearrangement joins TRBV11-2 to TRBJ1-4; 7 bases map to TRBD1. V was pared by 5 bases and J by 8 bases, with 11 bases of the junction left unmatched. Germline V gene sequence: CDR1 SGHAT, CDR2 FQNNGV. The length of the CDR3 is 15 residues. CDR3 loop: CASSQTGTVGEKLFF. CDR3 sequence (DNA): TGTGCCAGCAGCCAGACCGGGACAGTGGGAGAAAAACTGTTTTTT.

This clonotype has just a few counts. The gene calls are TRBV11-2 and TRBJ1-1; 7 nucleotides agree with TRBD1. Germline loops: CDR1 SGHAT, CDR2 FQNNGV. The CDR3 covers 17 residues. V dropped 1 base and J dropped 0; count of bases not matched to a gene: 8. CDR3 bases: TGTGCCAGCAGCTTAGGGGCCCTACAGGGGTTGAACACTGAAGCTTTCTTT. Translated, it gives CASSLGALQGLNTEAFF.

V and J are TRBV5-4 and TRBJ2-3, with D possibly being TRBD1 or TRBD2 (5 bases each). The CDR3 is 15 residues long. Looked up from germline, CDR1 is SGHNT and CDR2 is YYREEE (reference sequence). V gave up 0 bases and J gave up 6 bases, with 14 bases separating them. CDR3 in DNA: TGTGCCAGCAGCTTGGGGGTCGGAGAGGGGGATACGCAGTATTTT. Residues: CASSLGVGEGDTQYF. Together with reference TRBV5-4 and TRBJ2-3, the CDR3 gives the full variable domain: ETGVTQSPTHLIKTRGQQVTLRCSSQSGHNTVSWYQQALGQGPQFIFQYYREEENGRGNFPPRFSGLQFPNYSSELNVNALELDDSALYLCASSLGVGEGDTQYFGPGTRLTVL.

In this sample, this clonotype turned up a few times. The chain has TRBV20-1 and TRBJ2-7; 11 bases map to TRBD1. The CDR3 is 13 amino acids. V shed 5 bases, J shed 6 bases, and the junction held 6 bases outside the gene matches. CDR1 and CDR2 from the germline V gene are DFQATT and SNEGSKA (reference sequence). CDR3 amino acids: CSAPGQGVFEQYF. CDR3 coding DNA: TGCAGTGCTCCGGGACAGGGGGTTTTCGAGCAGTACTTC.

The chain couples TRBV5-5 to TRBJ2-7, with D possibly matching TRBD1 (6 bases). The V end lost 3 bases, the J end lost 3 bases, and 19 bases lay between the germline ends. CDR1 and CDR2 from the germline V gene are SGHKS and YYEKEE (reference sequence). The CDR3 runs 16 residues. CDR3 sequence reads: CASSSPGRGRGYEQYF. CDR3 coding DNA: TGTGCCAGCAGCTCCCCTGGAAGAGGCAGGGGCTACGAGCAGTACTTC.

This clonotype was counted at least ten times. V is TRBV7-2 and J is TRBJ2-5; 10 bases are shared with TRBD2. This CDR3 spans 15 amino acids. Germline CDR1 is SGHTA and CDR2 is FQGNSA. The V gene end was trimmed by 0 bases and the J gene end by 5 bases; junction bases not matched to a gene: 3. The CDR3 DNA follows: TGTGCCAGCAGCTTAGCCCTAGCGGGAGTCGAGACCCAGTACTTC. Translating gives CASSLALAGVETQYF. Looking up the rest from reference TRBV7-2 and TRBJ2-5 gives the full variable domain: GAGVSQSPSNKVTEKGKDVELRCDPISGHTALYWYRQSLGQGLEFLIYFQGNSAPDKSGLPSDRFSAERTGGSVSTLTIQRTQQEDSAVYLCASSLALAGVETQYFGPGTRLLVL.

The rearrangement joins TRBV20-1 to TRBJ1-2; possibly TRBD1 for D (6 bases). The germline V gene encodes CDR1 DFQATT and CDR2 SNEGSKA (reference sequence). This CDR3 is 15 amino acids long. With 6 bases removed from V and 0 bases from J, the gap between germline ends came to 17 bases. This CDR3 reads CSARQTGAANYGYTF. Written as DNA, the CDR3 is TGCAGTGCCCGACAGACAGGCGCGGCTAACTATGGCTACACCTTC.

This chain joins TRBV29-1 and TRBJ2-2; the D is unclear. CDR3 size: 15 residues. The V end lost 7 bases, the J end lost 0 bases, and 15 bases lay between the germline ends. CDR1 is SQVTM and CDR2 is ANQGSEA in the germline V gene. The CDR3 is CSAAVQNSNTGELFF. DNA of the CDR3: TGCAGCGCCGCGGTACAGAATTCGAACACCGGGGAGCTGTTTTTT.